Here is one T cell receptor beta chain with its context. Primers: 60 Vbeta forward and 13 Jbeta reverse. Sequencing was performed with immunoSEQ multiplex PCR; in TCRdb, only in-frame clones are kept and a portion is missing. The table records 150,000 to 200,000 clones, around 83% of them present only once. This entry comes from a study of cytomegalovirus exposure and HLA in healthy donors. Germline CDR1 SGHTA, CDR2 FQGNSA. This CDR3 spans 12 amino acids. Deletions cut 5 bases from V and 3 bases from J, with 7 bases between. This chain uses TRBV7-2 with TRBJ1-1, with D hard to call. The receptor comes from a girl under 10 years old in good health and CMV-seropositive. Sequencing input: PBMCs. In DNA, the CDR3 is TGTGCCAGCAGCCCCTTCGACACTGAAGCTTTCTTT. Translated, it gives CASSPFDTEAFF.